Sequencing of this T cell receptor (beta chain) was carried out in a study of preoperative IRX-2 immunotherapy in early breast cancer. This sample's treatment: preoperative locoregional IRX-2 cytokine immunotherapy. Preoperative locoregional IRX-2 cytokine immunotherapy was tested in the phase Ib source study. Method: immunoSEQ multiplex PCR; TCRdb's copy keeps in-frame clones and lacks some. The sample lists 20,000 to 30,000 clones, around 89% occurring once. Germline CDR1 reads SQVTM; CDR2 reads ANQGSEA. V lost 6 bases to trimming and J lost 6 bases, with 15 bases between them. The CDR3 loop spans 13 amino acids.

The sample here was tumor tissue, taken after IRX-2 immunotherapy. The source is a human donor with breast cancer. The chain combines TRBV29-1 with TRBJ1-5; D not certain. CDR3 DNA sequence: TGCAGCGTGGGTGAGGGTGGAGGTCAGCCCCAGCATTTT. It specifies CSVGEGGGQPQHF.